These 20 T cell receptor beta chains were all obtained from the same sample, sequenced in a study of tumor-infiltrating lymphocytes in primary liver carcinoma. The input was about 490 ng total RNA; TCR beta cDNA was made from it with a constant-region primer. A slightly modified ARM-PCR protocol with three nested multiplex PCR rounds produced these TCR beta libraries. TRBV1-TRBV30 forward primers and a C-beta reverse primer were used in the first two PCR rounds, which each ran for around 10 cycles. MiXCR, run by TCRdb on the multiplex PCR reads, gives a single entry per CDR3 protein. The top ten clones hold roughly 28% of a sample with fewer than 85,000 distinct CDR3 sequences, under 75% of them seen once. From unsorted bulk tissue weighing roughly 17-31 mg, DNA and RNA were co-extracted. Source material: tumor-adjacent normal liver tissue. These receptors were obtained from a man in his forties with primary liver carcinoma and hepatitis B virus infection.

The chain joins TRBV7-3 to TRBJ2-7; D assignment may be TRBD1 or TRBD2 (5 bases each). V was cut by 5 bases and J by 11 bases, with 22 bases left in between. The CDR3 loop spans 14 amino acids. The V gene's germline CDR1 is SGHTA and CDR2 FQGTGA. The CDR3 region is CASSPPKGRNEEYF. The CDR3 DNA reads TGTGCCAGCAGCCCCCCCAAGGGGAGAAATGAGGAGTACTTC.

About this clonotype itself: No conserved phenylalanine or tryptophan ends this CDR3, so it is likely a read error. It is unclear where the CDR3 begins or ends on the DNA, so no DNA is shown, and the CDR3 is as TCRdb lists it. This chain uses TRBV11-2 with TRBJ2-1. Per germline, CDR1 SGHAT and CDR2 FQNNGV. The CDR3 comprises 14 residues, both ends counted. The CDR3 protein is CASSFFGVYNEQFS.

As concerns this clonotype: The CDR3 end shows no conserved phenylalanine or tryptophan, and so a read error is likely. The chain couples TRBV11-2 to TRBJ2-7; 11 nucleotides line up with TRBD2. Per germline, CDR1 SGHAT and CDR2 FQNNGV. The CDR3 contains 15 residues. CDR3 DNA sequence: TGTGCCAACAGCAGGGGGACTAGCGGTTCCTACGAGCAGTACCTC. Translation: CANSRGTSGSYEQYL.

As regards this clonotype: This could be a read error, since a much larger clone is one nucleotide away. The J gene is TRBJ1-2, the V gene TRBV4-2; no clear D gene. The CDR3 loop spans 14 amino acids. Trimming removed 5 bases from V and 2 bases from J, with 12 bases in between. From germline, CDR1 is LGHNA and CDR2 YNFKEQ. CDR3 sequence: CASSAHDGNYGYTF. Here the CDR3 DNA reads TGTGCCAGCAGCGCCCATGATGGGAACTATGGCTACACCTTC.

As to this clonotype: The conserved phenylalanine or tryptophan is not found at the CDR3 terminus, so this likely reflects a read error. Because the CDR3's place on the DNA is in doubt, the DNA is left out and the CDR3 is given as listed by TCRdb. The chain couples TRBV11-2 to TRBJ2-2. With termini counted, the CDR3 has 17 amino acids. The germline gives CDR1 SGHAT, CDR2 FQNNGV. CDR3 region: CASNHGSRTRGTGELFS.

The chain joins TRBV11-2 to TRBJ2-2; D is possibly TRBD2 (5 bases). With 8 bases removed from V and 9 bases from J, the gap between germline ends came to 16 bases. The germline V gene has CDR1 SGHAT and CDR2 FQNNGV. The CDR3 covers 13 residues. The CDR3 here is CASGSRTGRELFF. The CDR3 DNA follows: TGTGCCAGCGGCTCTCGGACTGGCAGGGAGCTGTTTTTT.

With regard to this clonotype: The final CDR3 position lacks the conserved phenylalanine or tryptophan, pointing to a likely read error. The rearrangement joins TRBV11-3 to TRBJ2-5; 14 nucleotides align to TRBD2. This CDR3 has 16 amino acids. V gave up 5 bases and J gave up 8 bases; unmatched junction bases: 10. Germline values: CDR1 SGHNT, CDR2 YENEEA. As DNA, the CDR3 is TGTGCCAGCAGCACAGGGACTAGCGGGAGCGTGGAAACCCAGTACTTA. It encodes CASSTGTSGSVETQYL.

The chain combines TRBV4-1 with TRBJ2-2; tentatively, D is TRBD1 or TRBD2 (6 bases each). The ends were cut back, 7 bases at V and 5 bases at J, with 20 bases in the middle. CDR1 MGHRA and CDR2 YSYEKL come from the germline V gene. The CDR3 length is 16 residues. The DNA for the CDR3 is TGCGCCAGCAACGATCTGAGGAGGGGGTTAACCGGGGAGCTGTTTTTT. Translation gives CASNDLRRGLTGELFF.

The chain is built from TRBV9 and TRBJ2-7, with a tentative D call TRBD1 (7 bases). CDR1 and CDR2 (germline): SGDLS, YYNGEE. The V gene lost 3 bases and the J gene lost 3 bases, with 16 bases spanning the gap. The CDR3 is 15 amino acids. DNA of the CDR3: TGTGCCAGCAGCGCACGGACAGGAGGGGGCTACGAGCAGTACTTC. Translated, it gives CASSARTGGGYEQYF.

A remark on this clonotype: The CDR3 carries no conserved terminal phenylalanine or tryptophan, so it likely arises from a read error. The chain uses TRBV12-3 or TRBV12-4 and TRBJ1-1; D ambiguous. Trimming cost V 2 bases and J 1 base, with 8 bases left between them. The CDR3 runs 14 residues. The CDR3 loop is CASSLRTRNTEAFL. As DNA, the CDR3 is TGTGCCAGCAGTTTACGAACACGGAACACTGAAGCTTTCCTT.

A word on this clonotype: A read error may be the cause here, since a much bigger clone is one base away. Since no conserved phenylalanine or tryptophan closes the CDR3, a read error is the likely cause. The chain carries TRBV28 and TRBJ1-1; D gene ambiguous. The germline CDR1 and CDR2 sequences are MDHEN and SYDVKM. The CDR3 has 12 residues. V dropped 2 bases and J dropped 3 bases, with 4 bases sitting between them. CDR3: CASSLEYTEAFS. DNA for the CDR3: TGTGCCAGCAGTTTAGAGTACACTGAAGCTTTCTCT.

As regards this clonotype: Likely a read error: the CDR3 ends without its conserved phenylalanine or tryptophan. The rearrangement links TRBV7-3 to TRBJ2-1, with TRBD1 matching over 7 bases. Germline V CDR1 and CDR2: SGHTA, FQGTGA. The length of the CDR3 is 13 residues. V gave up 3 bases and J gave up 4 bases; unmatched junction bases: 0. The chain's CDR3 is CASSLTGYNEQFV. The DNA for the CDR3 is TGTGCCAGCAGCTTGACAGGGTACAATGAGCAGTTCGTC.

As regards this clonotype: Compared with germline, one end of the junction differs, possibly owing to a read error. The gene calls are TRBV4-3 and TRBJ1-1; D not resolved. The CDR3 is made up of 11 amino acids. The germline CDR1 and CDR2 sequences are LGHNA and YSLEER. The CDR3 is CASNQGTEAFF. DNA for the CDR3: TGCGCAAGCAACCAAGGAACCGAAGCTTTCTTT.

Concerning this clonotype itself: The junction differs from germline at one of its ends, possibly a read error. V is TRBV11-2 and J is TRBJ2-2; D perhaps matches TRBD2 (5 bases). Germline V gives CDR1 SGHAT, CDR2 FQNNGV. The CDR3 has 17 residues. In DNA form, the CDR3 reads TGTGCCAGCAGCCTAGTGCGGGTCCCTCAGGATATCGGGGAGCTGCTTTTT. It encodes CASSLVRVPQDIGELLF.

Comment on this clonotype: The junction and the germline gene differ at one end; a read error may be behind it. V usage is TRBV6-5 and J usage is TRBJ1-6, with a possible D match to TRBD1 (5 bases). Per germline, CDR1 MNHEY and CDR2 SVGAGI. The CDR3 covers 15 residues. The CDR3 region has the DNA TGTGCCAGCAGTTACGAGCGGGGCCCTAATTCACCACTCCACTTT. Translation gives CASSYERGPNSPLHF.

With respect to this clonotype: This may be a read error: a much more frequent sequence differs by one nucleotide. The chain is built from TRBV7-9 and TRBJ2-5; D may be TRBD1 or TRBD2 (7 bases each). Germline V gene lookup returns CDR1 SEHNR and CDR2 FQNEAQ (reference sequence). This CDR3 has 15 amino acids. The CDR3 sequence is CAGSSRGGLQETQYF. DNA for the CDR3: TGTGCCGGCAGCAGCAGGGGGGGACTCCAGGAGACCCAGTACTTC.

This clonotype was observed at least ten times. This sequence joins TRBV6-6 and TRBJ2-7; 10 nucleotides align to TRBD2. The CDR3 sequence is 16 residues long. Germline V gene sequence: CDR1 MNHNY, CDR2 SVGAGI (reference sequence). Losses at the gene ends were 2 bases for V and 5 bases for J; bases not matched to a gene: 9. The CDR3 DNA reads TGTGCCAGCAGTTACGGGGTAGCGGGAGGTTTGGACGAGCAGTACTTC. This translates into CASSYGVAGGLDEQYF.

Remarks on this clonotype: This may arise from a read error, as a much more abundant clone is one base away. The missing conserved phenylalanine or tryptophan at the end of this CDR3 makes a read error likely. The CDR3 loop is CAWSVLNEQFL. The CDR3 bases are TGTGCCTGGAGTGTACTCAATGAGCAGTTCTTA. The V gene is TRBV30, the J gene TRBJ2-1; D is uncertain. This CDR3 contains 11 residues. V gave up 0 bases and J gave up 6 bases, with 3 bases separating them. Germline V gene data show CDR1 as GTSNPN and CDR2 as SVGIG (reference sequence).

Concerning this clonotype itself: A read error may explain this, as a much larger clone is one base away. The chain links TRBV6-5 to TRBJ2-2; the match to TRBD2 covers 7 bases. The CDR3 contains 14 residues. V lost 10 bases, J lost 7 bases, and 12 bases stayed unmatched. Germline CDR1 MNHEY, CDR2 SVGAGI. The CDR3 spells CATYSGLVIGELFF. The CDR3 DNA reads TGTGCCACTTACTCCGGACTAGTTATCGGGGAGCTGTTTTTT.

Of note for this clonotype: This is likely a read error, given that the CDR3 carries no conserved phenylalanine or tryptophan at its end. The chain combines TRBV11-1 with TRBJ2-1; D may be TRBD1 or TRBD2 (5 bases each). This CDR3 comprises 15 residues. Germline assignment: CDR1 SGHAT and CDR2 FQDESV (reference sequence). The CDR3 nucleotides are TGTACCAGCAGGGAGTGGACAATCCTCTCCAATGAGCAGTTCCTC. It translates to CTSREWTILSNEQFL.